Each of the 29 T cell receptor beta chains below was sequenced from the same sample in a study of T cell repertoires in cytomegalovirus infection. TCRdb called the reads again in MiXCR, with one record for every CDR3 protein. This sample has some 700,000 distinct CDR3 sequences, with about 40% found just once. The sequencing input was PBMCs. Source of these receptors: a human donor in good health (CMV status not recorded). Some clones in this sample may be carry-over from other donors' samples.

This clonotype was seen a few times. The J gene is TRBJ1-1, the V gene TRBV19; D ambiguous. Trimming shortened V by 1 base and J by 4 bases, and 13 bases separated the two germline ends. The germline V gene has CDR1 LNHDA and CDR2 SQIVND (reference sequence). This CDR3 spans 15 amino acids. This chain's CDR3 is CASSIVGQFPTEAFF. CDR3 in DNA: TGTGCCAGTAGTATAGTAGGGCAGTTCCCCACTGAAGCTTTCTTT. Combining the CDR3 with reference TRBV19 and TRBJ1-1 gives the whole variable domain DGGITQSPKYLFRKEGQNVTLSCEQNLNHDAMYWYRQDPGQGLRLIYYSQIVNDFQKGDIAEGYSVSREKKESFPLTVTSAQKNPTAFYLCASSIVGQFPTEAFFGQGTRLTVV.

The chain has TRBV2 and TRBJ1-2; 9 bases map to TRBD1. CDR3 length equals 13 residues. The germline V gene has CDR1 SNHLY and CDR2 FYNNEI. Trimming at V came to 6 bases and at J to 8 bases, leaving 7 bases not matched to a gene. Here the CDR3 reads CASRGQGSSGYTF. In DNA form, the CDR3 reads TGTGCCAGCAGGGGACAGGGATCGTCGGGCTACACCTTC.

V and J are TRBV7-9 and TRBJ2-7; unclear D gene. V gave up 1 base and J gave up 4 bases, with 8 bases separating them. This CDR3 has 13 residues. Looked up from germline, CDR1 is SEHNR and CDR2 is FQNEAQ (reference sequence). The DNA of the CDR3 is TGTGCCAGCAGCTTAGAGGTGGGATACGAGCAGTACTTC. Its translation is CASSLEVGYEQYF.

This clonotype was observed a few times. This sequence joins TRBV12-3 or TRBV12-4 and TRBJ2-7; 8 bases agree with TRBD1. The junction had 6 bases not matched to a gene; V was cut back by 3 bases and J by 5 bases. The CDR3 has 14 amino acids. The chain's CDR3 is CASSLSQGAHEQYF. The CDR3 nucleotides read TGTGCCAGCAGTTTGAGCCAGGGGGCCCACGAGCAGTACTTC.

As for this clonotype: One junction end disagrees with the germline gene, perhaps due to a read error. The chain combines TRBV10-2 with TRBJ1-1, with D maybe TRBD1 (5 bases). The CDR3 has 13 residues. Looked up from germline, CDR1 is WSHSY and CDR2 is SAAADI. In nucleotides, the CDR3 is TGCGCCAGCAGTAAGTCGGGGTCAGGGGAAGCTTTCTTT. Residues: CASSKSGSGEAFF.

The gene calls are TRBV28 and TRBJ2-3; D is perhaps TRBD1 or TRBD2 (6 bases each). This CDR3 has 15 amino acids. Germline values: CDR1 MDHEN, CDR2 SYDVKM. Deletions cut 6 bases from V and 3 bases from J, with 16 bases between. CDR3 protein: CASSSGAQGTDTQYF. DNA of the CDR3: TGTGCCAGCAGCTCGGGGGCACAGGGTACAGATACGCAGTATTTT.

The chain carries TRBV19 and TRBJ2-6; 8 nucleotides match TRBD1. The CDR3 spans 18 residues. Looked up from germline, CDR1 is LNHDA and CDR2 is SQIVND (reference sequence). V lost 5 bases to trimming and J lost 2 bases; unmatched junction nucleotides: 11. CDR3 DNA sequence: TGTGCCAGTAGTTTTTCAGGGGGCAGAGGCGCTGGGGCCAACGTCCTGACTTTC. Protein sequence: CASSFSGGRGAGANVLTF.

At least ten counts were recorded for this clonotype. The CDR3 is CASSRPTGNQMNEQFF. The CDR3 DNA reads as TGTGCCAGCAGCCGACCTACAGGGAATCAAATGAATGAGCAGTTCTTC. The J gene is TRBJ2-1, the V gene TRBV7-2; D is possibly TRBD1 (6 bases). The V end lost 5 bases, the J end lost 7 bases, and 21 bases lay between the germline ends. Germline lookup yields CDR1 SGHTA and CDR2 FQGNSA. CDR3 size: 16 residues.

The chain recombines TRBV7-2 with TRBJ1-4; D may be TRBD1 (5 bases). Germline loops: CDR1 SGHTA, CDR2 FQGNSA. The V end was cut by 5 bases, the J end by 7 bases, with 8 bases between. CDR3 size: 12 residues. CDR3 sequence (DNA): TGTGCCAGCAGCCCCGACAGTGAAAAACTGTTTTTT. Its protein is CASSPDSEKLFF.

Of note for this clonotype: Given a much more abundant clone one base away, this may be a read error. The chain links TRBV7-9 to TRBJ1-2; 7 nucleotides line up with TRBD1. Germline V gives CDR1 SEHNR, CDR2 FQNEAQ (reference sequence). V dropped 7 bases and J dropped 8; count of bases not matched to a gene: 10. The CDR3 covers 13 residues. DNA of the CDR3: TGTGCCAGCATCCCGACAGGGTCGGCAGGCTACACCTTC. This encodes CASIPTGSAGYTF.

The sample holds a few counts of this clonotype. The rearrangement joins TRBV11-2 to TRBJ1-3; no clear D. Germline CDR1 SGHAT, CDR2 FQNNGV. V was pared by 1 base and J by 0 bases, with 4 bases between. CDR3 length: 14 amino acids. CDR3 sequence reads: CASSLVASGNTIYF. The CDR3 DNA sequence: TGTGCCAGCAGCTTAGTGGCCTCTGGAAACACCATATATTTT.

This rearrangement joins TRBV12-3 or TRBV12-4 to TRBJ1-1, with a tentative D call TRBD1 (6 bases). V was cut by 3 bases and J by 3 bases, with 11 bases left in between. This CDR3 contains 14 residues. The CDR3 DNA is TGTGCCAGCAGTTTGCACAGGGTACACACTGAAGCTTTCTTT. The encoded protein is CASSLHRVHTEAFF.

This clonotype was seen just once. The rearrangement links TRBV3-1 to TRBJ1-6; unclear D gene. With 4 bases removed from V and 4 bases from J, the gap between germline ends came to 8 bases. The CDR3 spans 14 residues. Germline values: CDR1 LGHDT, CDR2 YNNKEL (reference sequence). In DNA, the CDR3 is TGTGCCAGCAGCCGGACGGATTATAATTCACCCCTCCACTTT. Amino acid sequence: CASSRTDYNSPLHF.

The chain combines TRBV28 with TRBJ1-2; 7 nucleotides align to TRBD1. CDR1 is MDHEN, CDR2 SYDVKM, per germline. This CDR3 has 14 residues. The trim removed 3 bases at V and 4 bases at J, leaving 5 bases unmatched. The CDR3 bases are TGTGCCAGCAGTTTTACGACAGGGACCTATGGCTACACCTTC. It specifies CASSFTTGTYGYTF.

The gene calls are TRBV5-4 and TRBJ1-6; 9 bases fit TRBD1. From germline, CDR1 is SGHNT and CDR2 YYREEE (reference sequence). The V and J ends lost 4 bases and 0 bases, in that order; junction bases with no gene match: 8. This CDR3 has 18 residues. CDR3 DNA: TGTGCCAGCAGCCCGATGACAGGGGGTAGCTCCTATAATTCACCCCTCCACTTT. It is translated as CASSPMTGGSSYNSPLHF.

V is TRBV5-1 and J is TRBJ2-1; 7 bases agree with TRBD2. V shed 4 bases and J 8 bases; nucleotides not matched to a gene: 6. Germline CDR1 is SGHRS and CDR2 is YFSETQ. There are 13 residues in the CDR3. The DNA of the CDR3 is TGCGCCAGCAGCACTAGCGCTGGCGATGAGCAGTTCTTC. It is translated as CASSTSAGDEQFF.

This clonotype was seen at least ten times. V usage is TRBV7-2 and J usage is TRBJ1-1; a possible D gene is TRBD1 (6 bases). There are 12 residues in the CDR3. Trimming took 5 bases from V and 8 from J, leaving 12 bases between them. Germline loops: CDR1 SGHTA, CDR2 FQGNSA. CDR3 nucleotide sequence: TGTGCCAGCAGCCCCCAGAGGGGGGAAGCTTTCTTT. Translation: CASSPQRGEAFF.

V usage is TRBV6-6 and J usage is TRBJ2-7; D gene uncertain. This CDR3 spans 13 amino acids. V lost 3 bases and J lost 2, with 8 bases in between. Germline loops: CDR1 MNHNY, CDR2 SVGAGI (reference sequence). The CDR3 loop reads CASSYMTPYEQYF. The CDR3 bases are TGTGCCAGCAGTTATATGACACCCTACGAGCAGTACTTC.

This clonotype was detected only a few times. This chain connects TRBV27 to TRBJ1-4; no definite D call. V lost 5 bases, J lost 4 bases, and 17 bases lay in between. Germline lookup yields CDR1 MNHEY and CDR2 SMNVEV (reference sequence). The CDR3 contains 16 residues. The CDR3 loop reads CASSPLLESFNEKLFF. CDR3 nucleotide sequence: TGTGCCAGCAGTCCTTTGCTAGAGAGCTTTAATGAAAAACTGTTTTTT.

The sample holds a few counts of this clonotype. The V and J genes are TRBV19 and TRBJ2-5, with TRBD2 as a possible D gene (7 bases). The CDR3 length is 15 residues. Germline V CDR1 and CDR2: LNHDA, SQIVND (reference sequence). Trimming took 5 bases from V and 4 from J, leaving 17 bases between them. The CDR3 coding sequence is TGTGCCAGTAGTCCAACAAGGGGGGGCCTAGAGACCCAGTACTTC. Translated: CASSPTRGGLETQYF.

The chain joins TRBV10-3 to TRBJ2-7; no clear D. This CDR3 is 12 amino acids long. The germline V gene encodes CDR1 ENHRY and CDR2 SYGVKD. With 2 bases removed from V and 6 bases from J, the gap between germline ends came to 8 bases. CDR3 amino acids: CAISELPGEQYF. The CDR3 nucleotides read TGTGCCATCAGTGAGCTGCCCGGCGAGCAGTACTTC.

V and J are TRBV19 and TRBJ2-1; 11 bases line up with TRBD1. Germline CDR1 and CDR2: LNHDA and SQIVND (reference sequence). Losses at the gene ends were 7 bases for V and 8 bases for J; bases not matched to a gene: 10. The CDR3 is made up of 15 amino acids. In DNA form, the CDR3 reads TGTGCCAGTACTGAAGCGGGACAGGGGGTGTATGAGCAGTTCTTC. Its translation is CASTEAGQGVYEQFF.

This chain joins TRBV25-1 and TRBJ1-4; D call uncertain. CDR1 is MGHDK, CDR2 SYGVNS, per germline. This CDR3 is 12 amino acids long. V was cut by 7 bases and J by 10 bases, with 13 bases left in between. The CDR3 sequence is CASNSVGGKLFF. The CDR3 DNA reads as TGTGCCAGCAACAGCGTGGGCGGAAAACTGTTTTTT. Supplemented by reference TRBV25-1 and TRBJ1-4, the full variable domain reads EADIYQTPRYLVIGTGKKITLECSQTMGHDKMYWYQQDPGMELHLIHYSYGVNSTEKGDLSSESTVSRIRTEHFPLTLESARPSHTSQYLCASNSVGGKLFFGSGTQLSVL.

This clonotype was seen a handful of times. V gene TRBV27 combines with J gene TRBJ2-1; maybe TRBD2 (5 bases). Between the trimmed V and J ends, which lost 6 bases and 1 base, there was a span of 7 bases. Germline V gives CDR1 MNHEY, CDR2 SMNVEV (reference sequence). The length of the CDR3 is 13 residues. In DNA, the CDR3 is TGTGCCAGCAGACTAGAGTCCTACAATGAGCAGTTCTTC. This encodes CASRLESYNEQFF.

The genes are TRBV15 and TRBJ1-1, with 10 bases lining up with TRBD1. The CDR3 is made up of 15 amino acids. After removal of 3 bases from V and 1 base from J, the junction contained 2 bases not matched to a gene. Germline V CDR1 and CDR2: LNHNV, YYDKDF (reference sequence). CDR3 amino acids: CATSSDRGRNTEAFF. Here the CDR3 DNA reads TGTGCCACCAGCAGCGACAGGGGGCGGAACACTGAAGCTTTCTTT.

This clonotype was counted at least ten times. This rearrangement joins TRBV6-1 to TRBJ1-5; D is possibly TRBD1 (6 bases). V lost 5 bases to trimming and J lost 0 bases, with 11 bases between them. Germline lookup yields CDR1 MNHNS and CDR2 SASEGT. This CDR3 has 15 residues. The CDR3 sequence is CASSQTGYSNQPQHF. DNA for the CDR3: TGTGCCAGCAGTCAGACAGGTTATAGCAATCAGCCCCAGCATTTT.

The sample holds a few counts of this clonotype. CDR3 nucleotide sequence: TGTGCCAGCAGCTTGGGTCCCGGACAGCTCCTCTCCTACGAGCAGTACTTC. It codes for CASSLGPGQLLSYEQYF. V is TRBV5-4 and J is TRBJ2-7; D might be TRBD1 (6 bases). Between the trimmed V and J ends, which lost 0 bases and 0 bases, there was a span of 16 bases. This CDR3 has 17 amino acids. CDR1 is SGHNT, CDR2 YYREEE, per germline (reference sequence). Based on the CDR3 plus reference TRBV5-4 and TRBJ2-7, the full variable domain is ETGVTQSPTHLIKTRGQQVTLRCSSQSGHNTVSWYQQALGQGPQFIFQYYREEENGRGNFPPRFSGLQFPNYSSELNVNALELDDSALYLCASSLGPGQLLSYEQYFGPGTRLTVT.

The genes are TRBV25-1 and TRBJ2-1, with 7 bases fitting TRBD2. CDR3 length: 11 residues. Germline trimming cut 8 bases from V and 8 bases from J; bases unmatched to any gene: 3. Germline CDR1 is MGHDK and CDR2 is SYGVNS. The CDR3 protein is CASGGGDEQFF. In DNA form, the CDR3 reads TGTGCCAGCGGGGGGGGTGATGAGCAGTTCTTC.

This clonotype was seen once. This rearrangement joins TRBV20-1 to TRBJ1-2; the D gene is possibly TRBD1 (6 bases). This CDR3 has 13 amino acids. CDR1 and CDR2 (germline): DFQATT, SNEGSKA (reference sequence). V dropped 6 bases and J dropped 1 base, with 12 bases sitting between them. In DNA, the CDR3 is TGCAGTGCGCCGCGGGACATTAACTATGGCTACACCTTC. Amino acid sequence: CSAPRDINYGYTF.